What follows are 8 T cell receptor beta chains derived from one specimen sequenced in a study of quantifying T cell responses using KT2 cells. At the level of the study: TCR alpha and beta constant-region primers primed reverse transcription of RNA.

A single-stranded UMI oligo with SP2 sequence was ligated to cDNA 3' ends. An equimolar mix of RC1.1 and RC1.2 primed the beta chain across TRBC1 and TRBC2. One entry per CDR3 protein, called by TCRdb with MiXCR from the UMI-ligation and nested PCR reads. The sample contains tens of thousands of distinct CDR3 sequences, 6% to 8% of which appear only once. Input material: PBMCs spiked with cells of the T cell clone KT2. The source is a human donor.

The V and J genes are TRBV11-2 and TRBJ2-7, with 9 bases that match TRBD2. Germline V gene lookup returns CDR1 SGHAT and CDR2 FQNNGV. V lost 4 bases to trimming and J lost 6 bases; unmatched junction nucleotides: 7. This CDR3 contains 14 residues. The CDR3: CASSSSGLAFEQYF. DNA of the CDR3: TGTGCCAGCAGCTCCTCGGGACTAGCCTTCGAGCAGTACTTC.

This chain uses TRBV28 with TRBJ2-4; 8 bases are a match to TRBD1. Per the germline V gene, CDR1 is MDHEN and CDR2 is SYDVKM. The CDR3 covers 16 residues. The ends lost 3 bases at V and 7 bases at J; junction bases unmatched: 11. CDR3 nucleotides: TGTGCCAGCAGTTTGAACGGCAGGGGGCGCGGGAACATTCAGTACTTC. It encodes CASSLNGRGRGNIQYF. Complete variable domain (other parts from reference TRBV28 and TRBJ2-4): DVKVTQSSRYLVKRTGEKVFLECVQDMDHENMFWYRQDPGLGLRLIYFSYDVKMKEKGDIPEGYSVSREKKERFSLILESASTNQTSMYLCASSLNGRGRGNIQYFGAGTRLSVL.

V and J are TRBV12-3 or TRBV12-4 and TRBJ1-1, with D unclear. CDR3 length: 14 amino acids. The V end was cut by 0 bases, the J end by 11 bases, with 16 bases between. The CDR3 coding sequence is TGTGCCAGCAGTTTAGCCGGACGTCCCCGGTGGGCTTTCTTT. Protein product: CASSLAGRPRWAFF.

This clonotype was picked up many times. This chain uses TRBV7-2 with TRBJ1-5; no definite D call. With 4 bases removed from V and 7 bases from J, the gap between germline ends came to 11 bases. The CDR3 is 13 residues long. Germline loops: CDR1 SGHTA, CDR2 FQGNSA. CDR3 nucleotide sequence: TGTGCCAGCAGCTCTAGGTCGAGACAGCCCCAGCATTTT. Translation: CASSSRSRQPQHF.

This clonotype is medium-sized (0.01 to 0.1%). V usage is TRBV2 and J usage is TRBJ1-4, with TRBD1 matching 8 bases. V shed 8 bases and J 5 bases; nucleotides not matched to a gene: 1. The germline gives CDR1 SNHLY, CDR2 FYNNEI. The CDR3 extends over 12 amino acids. The CDR3 sequence is CASRDRNEKLFF. CDR3 nucleotides: TGTGCCAGCCGGGACAGGAATGAAAAACTGTTTTTT. Supplemented by reference TRBV2 and TRBJ1-4, the full variable domain reads EPEVTQTPSHQVTQMGQEVILRCVPISNHLYFYWYRQILGQKVEFLVSFYNNEISEKSEIFDDQFSVERPDGSNFTLKIRSTKLEDSAMYFCASRDRNEKLFFGSGTQLSVL.

This clonotype was detected a few times. The J gene is TRBJ1-2, the V gene TRBV24-1; D not certain. Germline V gene sequence: CDR1 KGHDR, CDR2 SFDVKD. V was trimmed by 0 bases and J by 4 bases, leaving 5 bases between them. This CDR3 region has 13 residues. The CDR3 DNA is TGTGCCACCAGTGATTTGCCGCGCTATGGCTACACCTTC. The encoded protein is CATSDLPRYGYTF.

This clonotype was seen ten or more times. The chain employs TRBV29-1 and TRBJ1-3, with D hard to call. The germline V gene encodes CDR1 SQVTM and CDR2 ANQGSEA. This CDR3 comprises 11 residues. The V and J ends lost 2 bases and 1 base respectively, with 0 bases between them. The CDR3 DNA is TGCAGCGTTGAATCTGGAAACACCATATATTTT. It is translated as CSVESGNTIYF.

This clonotype has a count of ten or more. V usage is TRBV29-1 and J usage is TRBJ2-1, with 11 bases aligning to TRBD2. Germline values: CDR1 SQVTM, CDR2 ANQGSEA. This CDR3 is built from 17 residues. The V and J ends lost 4 bases and 4 bases, in that order; junction bases with no gene match: 12. The DNA for the CDR3 is TGCAGCGTTGGGGGGAGAAGTAGCGGGGGGGCTTACAATGAGCAGTTCTTC. Its protein product is CSVGGRSSGGAYNEQFF.